What follows is one T cell receptor (beta chain) and its context. The sample belongs to a study of blood T cell repertoires in COVID-19. Across the study: Donors in the United States, Italy and Spain gave samples during acute or convalescent COVID-19. Sample material is recorded as cDNA or gDNA derived from T cells, B-cell-depleted T cells, or PBMCs.

Original processing notes: Amplification with reference gene primers provided the estimates of nucleated cell counts. Assay: immunoSEQ multiplex PCR; the TCRdb copy retains only in-frame clones and omits some. V and J calls and clone size are given by that table; D and trimming were obtained from the DNA. The sample consists of approximately 88,000 clones, about 80% of them appearing once. The receptor comes from an elderly woman with acute or convalescent COVID-19. The sample consisted of peripheral blood.

CDR3 bases: TGTGCCACCAGTGATTTACCGCGCGGGCGGGAGGGCCTCTGGGAGACCCAGTACTTC. Encoded protein: CATSDLPRGREGLWETQYF. The gene calls are TRBV24-1 and TRBJ2-5, with 9 bases identical to TRBD2. The CDR3 is 19 amino acids. The V gene's germline CDR1 is KGHDR and CDR2 SFDVKD. After removal of 1 base from V and 5 bases from J, the junction contained 16 bases not matched to a gene.